This is a list of T cell receptor beta chains from one sample in a study of OX40 agonist ivuxolimab in advanced cancers. Repertoires were generated with immunoSEQ multiplex PCR, while TCRdb's copy carries only in-frame clones and drops some. In the table there are about 50,000 clones, 90% to 95% of which are singletons. Specimen: CD4+ or CD8+ T cells sorted from blood, collected in a trial of the OX40 agonist ivuxolimab. All receptors derive from an adult with an advanced solid tumor such as melanoma, head and neck, liver or kidney cancer. Both conserved end residues are part of each CDR3. The D gene is left open where the match is weak. The listing skips clone size in some rows; elsewhere it reads once, few, many or a size class.

NA,NA,TRBJ1-2,TRBV6-5,TGTGCCAGCAGTGCCTCTGATCCGGCCTATGGCTACACCTTC,CASSASDPAYGYTF
NA,NA,TRBJ1-2,TRBV14,TGTGCCAGCAGCCATGACTGGGGCCGGAGTGACTATGGCTACACCTTC,CASSHDWGRSDYGYTF
NA,NA,TRBJ1-2,TRBV7-9,TGTGCCAGCAGCCGGGATGCAAACTATGGCTACACCTTC,CASSRDANYGYTF
TRBD1,NA,TRBJ2-2,TRBV7-9,TGTGCCAGCAGCGACAGGGGTCCGAACACCGGGGAGCTGGTTTTT,CASSDRGPNTGELVF
TRBD2,NA,TRBJ2-3,TRBV5-4,TGTGCCAGCAGCCCGACTAGCGGGAGGATAGCAGATACGCAGTATTTT,CASSPTSGRIADTQYF
NA,NA,TRBJ2-5,TRBV27,TGTGCCAGCAGTACAAACTCCTGGGACCCGCAAGAGACCCAGTACTTC,CASSTNSWDPQETQYF
NA,NA,TRBJ1-1,TRBV9,TGTGCCAGCAGCCCGGGGACAATCGGTGAAGCTTTCTTT,CASSPGTIGEAFF
NA,NA,TRBJ1-4,TRBV4-1,TGCGCCAGCAGGACGAATGCGGAACTGTTTTTT,CASRTNAELFF
NA,NA,TRBJ1-4,TRBV28,TGTGCCAGCAGTTCCTCTTGGGAGGAGGCAACTAATGAAAAACTGTTTTTT,CASSSSWEEATNEKLFF
NA,NA,TRBJ1-5,TRBV7-2,TGTGCCAGCAGCTTAGTAGGCGCGAGCAATCAGCCCCAGCATTTT,CASSLVGASNQPQHF
TRBD2,NA,TRBJ2-1,TRBV28,TGTGCCAGCAGACTCACGGGACTAGCGGTTACCTACAATGAGCAGTTCTTC,CASRLTGLAVTYNEQFF
NA,NA,TRBJ2-7,TRBV15,TGTGCCACCAGCAGAGAAAGGACAGCAAACTACGAGCAGTACTTC,CATSRERTANYEQYF
NA,NA,TRBJ2-1,TRBV19,TGTGCCAGTAGTATGTGGATAGGGATTAGTGAGCAGTTCTTC,CASSMWIGISEQFF
NA,NA,TRBJ1-2,TRBV5-6,TGTGCCAGCAGCTCACCCGAATTGGCCGGCTACACCTTC,CASSSPELAGYTF
NA,NA,TRBJ2-1,TRBV11-2,TGTGCCAGCAGCTTAGTGTCGAGAAATGAGCAGTTCTTC,CASSLVSRNEQFF
TRBD2,NA,TRBJ2-1,TRBV4-3,TGCGCCAGCAGCGTCATTAGCGGGAGTACTTCCTACAATGAGCAGTTCTTC,CASSVISGSTSYNEQFF
NA,NA,TRBJ1-1,TRBV7-9,TGTGCCAGCAGCTTAGGGGGGCTCGGCACTGAAGCTTTCTTT,CASSLGGLGTEAFF
TRBD1,NA,TRBJ2-7,TRBV5-4,TGTGCCAGCAGCGCCCGGCCGGGACAGGGGGACGAGCAGTACTTC,CASSARPGQGDEQYF
NA,NA,TRBJ1-5,TRBV15,TGTGCCACCAGCGGCGGGACTCATGCAGGTCAGCCCCAGCATTTT,CATSGGTHAGQPQHF
TRBD1,NA,TRBJ1-2,TRBV7-9,TGTGCCAGCAGCTCGGACAGGGGACGGACCTACTATGGCTACACCTTC,CASSSDRGRTYYGYTF
TRBD1,once,TRBJ1-6,TRBV6-9,TGTGCCAGCAGTTATCGACAGGGGGGGAATTCACCCCTCCACTTT,CASSYRQGGNSPLHF
NA,NA,TRBJ2-3,TRBV27,TGTGCCAGCAGTTTATCCCCATACCACCTGGGCACAGATACGCAGTATTTT,CASSLSPYHLGTDTQYF
TRBD1,few,TRBJ1-5,TRBV30,TGTGCCTGGAGTGTACAGGGGGCAGATCAGCCCCAGCATTTT,CAWSVQGADQPQHF
NA,NA,TRBJ2-1,TRBV4-1,TGCGCCAGCAGCCAAGTGCAGTCGAGCTCCTACAATGAGCAGTTCTTC,CASSQVQSSSYNEQFF
TRBD1,NA,TRBJ2-1,TRBV30,TGTGCCTGGAGTGTAGCTGGGGACAGGGGCTACAATGAGCAGTTCTTC,CAWSVAGDRGYNEQFF
NA,NA,TRBJ2-1,TRBV27,TGTGCCAGCAGCCATTGGGACAACTACAATGAGCAGTTCTTC,CASSHWDNYNEQFF
NA,NA,TRBJ2-7,TRBV6-5,TGTGCCAGCAGTTATGGTGACGAGCAGTACTTC,CASSYGDEQYF